Below, 4 T cell receptor beta chains from the same sample are listed, as sequenced in a study of blood T cells in healthy people across ages. The second PCR ran about 6 to 11 cycles with a sample-barcoded 5' primer and J-beta primers. In TCRdb, the 5' RACE reads were re-called with MiXCR into one record per CDR3 protein. The sample carries around 800,000 distinct CDR3 sequences, approximately 53% recorded once. Sequencing input: blood. These TCRs come from a man of 80 years or more in good health.

The chain joins TRBV12-3 or TRBV12-4 to TRBJ1-4; D is unresolved. Trimming took off 6 bases at V and 4 bases at J, with 3 bases between the two ends. The CDR3 spans 11 residues. CDR3 sequence: CASSGNEKLFF. In DNA, the CDR3 is TGTGCCAGCAGCGGTAATGAAAAACTGTTTTTT.

The J gene is TRBJ2-3, the V gene TRBV4-2; no reliable D call. Germline CDR1 is LGHNA and CDR2 is YNFKEQ. V was shortened by 2 bases and J by 2 bases, with 11 bases between the two germline ends. This CDR3 comprises 15 residues. CDR3 sequence (DNA): TGTGCCAGCAGCCAATTTGGAATACACACAGATACGCAGTATTTT. Its translation: CASSQFGIHTDTQYF.

J is TRBJ2-4 and V is TRBV5-1; D gene ambiguous. The end of the DNA fits TRBJ2-7 better, so the J call may be wrong. The CDR3 loop spans 14 amino acids. CDR1 SGHRS and CDR2 YFSETQ come from the germline V gene. The CDR3 spells CASSFWALSDEQYF. Written as DNA, the CDR3 is TGCGCCAGCAGTTTCTGGGCTTTATCCGACGAGCAGTACTTC.

The chain uses TRBV7-8 and TRBJ2-4; D is undetermined. The J call may be wrong; the DNA end is better matched by TRBJ2-5. Germline CDR1 reads SGHVS; CDR2 reads FQNEAQ. This CDR3 is built from 17 residues. This CDR3 is CASSLPLEAMGLGTQYF. CDR3 nucleotide sequence: TGTGCCAGCAGCTTACCCCTTGAGGCAATGGGTTTAGGGACCCAGTACTTC.